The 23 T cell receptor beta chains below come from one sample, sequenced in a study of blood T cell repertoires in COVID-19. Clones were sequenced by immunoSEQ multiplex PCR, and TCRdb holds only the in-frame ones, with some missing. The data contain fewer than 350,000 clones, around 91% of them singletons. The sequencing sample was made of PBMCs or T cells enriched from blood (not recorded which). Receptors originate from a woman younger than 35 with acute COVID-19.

CDR3 nucleotide sequence: TGTGCCAGCAGCCGAGGGGGCCGGGGCACTGAAGCTTTCTTT. It translates to CASSRGGRGTEAFF. The genes are TRBV14 and TRBJ1-1; 7 positions agree with TRBD1. The CDR3 sequence is 14 residues long. Per the germline V gene, CDR1 is SGHDN and CDR2 is FVKESK. V trimming: 4 bases; J trimming: 4 bases; junction bases outside the gene matches: 6.

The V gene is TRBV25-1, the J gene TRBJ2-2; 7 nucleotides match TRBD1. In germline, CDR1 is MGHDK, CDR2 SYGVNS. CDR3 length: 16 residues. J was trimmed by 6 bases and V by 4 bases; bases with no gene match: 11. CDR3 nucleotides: TGTGCCAGCAGTGGAGGATTGACAGGGAGACCCGGGGAGCTGTTTTTT. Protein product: CASSGGLTGRPGELFF. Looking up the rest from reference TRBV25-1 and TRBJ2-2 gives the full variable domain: EADIYQTPRYLVIGTGKKITLECSQTMGHDKMYWYQQDPGMELHLIHYSYGVNSTEKGDLSSESTVSRIRTEHFPLTLESARPSHTSQYLCASSGGLTGRPGELFFGEGSRLTVL.

This chain's CDR3 is CASRDTSTNEKLFF. CDR3 sequence (DNA): TGTGCCAGCCGGGACACGTCGACTAATGAAAAACTGTTTTTT. The gene calls are TRBV2 and TRBJ1-4; maybe TRBD1 (6 bases). The CDR3 has 14 residues. Germline V gives CDR1 SNHLY, CDR2 FYNNEI. The V end was cut by 8 bases, the J end by 2 bases, with 12 bases between.

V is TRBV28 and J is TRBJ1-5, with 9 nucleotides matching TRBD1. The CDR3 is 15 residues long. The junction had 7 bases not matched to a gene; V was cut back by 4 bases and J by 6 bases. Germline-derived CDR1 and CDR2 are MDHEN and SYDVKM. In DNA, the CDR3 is TGTGCCAGCAGTTCCTACAGGGGGCGAACTCAGCCCCAGCATTTT. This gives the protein CASSSYRGRTQPQHF.

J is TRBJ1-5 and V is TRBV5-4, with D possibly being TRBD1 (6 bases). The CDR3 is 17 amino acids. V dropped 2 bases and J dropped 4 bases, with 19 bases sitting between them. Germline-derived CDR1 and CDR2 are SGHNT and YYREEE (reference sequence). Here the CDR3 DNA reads TGTGCCAGCAGCTTAGGGGGAAACAGGGTTGGAAATCAGCCCCAGCATTTT. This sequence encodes CASSLGGNRVGNQPQHF.

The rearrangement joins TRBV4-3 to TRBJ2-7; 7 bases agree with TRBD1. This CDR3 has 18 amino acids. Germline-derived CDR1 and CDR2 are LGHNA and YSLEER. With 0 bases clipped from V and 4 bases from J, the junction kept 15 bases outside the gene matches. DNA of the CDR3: TGCGCCAGCAGCCAAGAACCCCCCAGTTCAGGGGGTAATTACGAGCAGTACTTC. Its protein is CASSQEPPSSGGNYEQYF.

CDR3 sequence reads: CASRYPGQGANYGYTF. CDR3 nucleotides: TGTGCCAGTAGATACCCGGGACAGGGAGCTAACTATGGCTACACCTTC. The chain has TRBV19 and TRBJ1-2; the match to TRBD1 covers 9 bases. The trim removed 6 bases at V and 0 bases at J, leaving 8 bases unmatched. Germline V gives CDR1 LNHDA, CDR2 SQIVND (reference sequence). The CDR3 spans 16 residues.

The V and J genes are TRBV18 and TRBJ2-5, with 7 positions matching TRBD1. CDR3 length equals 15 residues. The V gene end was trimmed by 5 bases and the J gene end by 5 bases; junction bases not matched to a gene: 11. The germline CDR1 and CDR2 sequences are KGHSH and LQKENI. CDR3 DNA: TGTGCCAGCTCAGTCCTACAGGGGACGGGGGAGACCCAGTACTTC. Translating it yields CASSVLQGTGETQYF. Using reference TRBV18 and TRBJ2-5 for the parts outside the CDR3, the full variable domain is NAGVMQNPRHLVRRRGQEARLRCSPMKGHSHVYWYRQLPEEGLKFMVYLQKENIIDESGMPKERFSAEFPKEGPSILRIQQVVRGDSAAYFCASSVLQGTGETQYFGPGTRLLVL.

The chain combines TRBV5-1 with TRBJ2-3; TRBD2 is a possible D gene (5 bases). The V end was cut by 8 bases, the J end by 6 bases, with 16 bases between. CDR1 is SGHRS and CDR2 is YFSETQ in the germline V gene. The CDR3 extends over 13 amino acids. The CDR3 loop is CASSTAPGDTQYF. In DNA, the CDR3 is TGCGCCAGTTCGACGGCGCCGGGGGATACGCAGTATTTT.

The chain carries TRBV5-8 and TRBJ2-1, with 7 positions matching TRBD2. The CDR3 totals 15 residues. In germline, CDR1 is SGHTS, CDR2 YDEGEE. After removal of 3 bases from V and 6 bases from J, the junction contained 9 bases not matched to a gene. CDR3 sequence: CASSYRISGRNEQFF. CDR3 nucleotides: TGTGCCAGCAGCTACAGGATTAGCGGGCGCAATGAGCAGTTCTTC. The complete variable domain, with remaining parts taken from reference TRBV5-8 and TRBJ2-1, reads EAGVTQSPTHLIKTRGQQATLRCSPISGHTSVYWYQQALGLGLQFLLWYDEGEERNRGNFPPRFSGRQFPNYSSELNVNALELEDSALYLCASSYRISGRNEQFFGPGTRLTVL.

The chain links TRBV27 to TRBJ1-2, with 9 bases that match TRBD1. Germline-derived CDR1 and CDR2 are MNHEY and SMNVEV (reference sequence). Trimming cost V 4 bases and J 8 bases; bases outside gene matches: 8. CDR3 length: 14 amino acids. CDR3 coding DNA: TGTGCCAGCAGTTCCAGACAGGGGGTGAAAGGCTACACCTTC. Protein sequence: CASSSRQGVKGYTF.

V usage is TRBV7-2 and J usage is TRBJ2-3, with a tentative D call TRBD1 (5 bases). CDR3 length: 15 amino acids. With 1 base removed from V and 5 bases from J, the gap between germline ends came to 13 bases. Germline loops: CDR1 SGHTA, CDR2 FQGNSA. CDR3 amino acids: CASSLELGAVDTQYF. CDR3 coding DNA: TGTGCCAGCAGCTTAGAGCTAGGGGCAGTAGATACGCAGTATTTT.

The CDR3 nucleotides read TGTGCCACCAGCAGAGATAGTTGGGCAGCAGATCAGCCCCAGCATTTT. Its protein product is CATSRDSWAADQPQHF. The chain joins TRBV15 to TRBJ1-5; the D is unclear. The ends were cut back, 0 bases at V and 5 bases at J, with 14 bases in the middle. Germline lookup yields CDR1 LNHNV and CDR2 YYDKDF (reference sequence). This CDR3 has 16 amino acids.

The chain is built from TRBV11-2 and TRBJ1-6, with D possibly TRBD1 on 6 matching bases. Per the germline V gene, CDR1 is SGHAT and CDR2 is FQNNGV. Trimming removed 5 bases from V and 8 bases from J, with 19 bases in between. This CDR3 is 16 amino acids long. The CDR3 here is CASSMTQGTVYSPLHF. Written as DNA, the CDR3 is TGTGCCAGCAGCATGACTCAGGGGACCGTTTATTCACCCCTCCACTTT.

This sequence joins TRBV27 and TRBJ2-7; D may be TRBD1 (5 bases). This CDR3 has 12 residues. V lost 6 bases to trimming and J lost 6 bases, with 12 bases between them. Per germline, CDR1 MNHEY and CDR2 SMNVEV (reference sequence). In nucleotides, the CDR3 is TGTGCCAGCAGGTCGTCTAGGGGCGAGCAGTACTTC. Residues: CASRSSRGEQYF.

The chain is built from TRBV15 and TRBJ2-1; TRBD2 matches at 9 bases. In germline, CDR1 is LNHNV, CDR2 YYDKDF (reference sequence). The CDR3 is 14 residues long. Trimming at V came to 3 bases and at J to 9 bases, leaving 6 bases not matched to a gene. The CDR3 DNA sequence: TGTGCCACCAGCAGCGGTAGCGGGAGCATTGAGCAGTTCTTC. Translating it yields CATSSGSGSIEQFF.

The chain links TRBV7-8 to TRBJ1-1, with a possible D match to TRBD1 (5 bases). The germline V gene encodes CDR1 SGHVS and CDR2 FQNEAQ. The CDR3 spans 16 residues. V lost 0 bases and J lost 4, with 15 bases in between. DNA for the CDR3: TGTGCCAGCAGCTTAGCGGGGGGAGGTAGGGTCACTGAAGCTTTCTTT. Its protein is CASSLAGGGRVTEAFF.

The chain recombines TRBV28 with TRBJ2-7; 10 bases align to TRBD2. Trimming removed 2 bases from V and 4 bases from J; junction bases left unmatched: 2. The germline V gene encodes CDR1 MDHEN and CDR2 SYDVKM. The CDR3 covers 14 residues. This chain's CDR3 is CASSLLAGEYEQYF. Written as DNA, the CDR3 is TGTGCCAGCAGTTTACTAGCGGGAGAGTACGAGCAGTACTTC.

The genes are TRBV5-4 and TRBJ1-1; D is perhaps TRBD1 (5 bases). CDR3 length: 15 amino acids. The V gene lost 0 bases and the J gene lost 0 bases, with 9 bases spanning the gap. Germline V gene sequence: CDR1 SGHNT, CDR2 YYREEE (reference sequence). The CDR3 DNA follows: TGTGCCAGCAGCTTGGCCAAGGGGATGAACACTGAAGCTTTCTTT. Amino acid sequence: CASSLAKGMNTEAFF.

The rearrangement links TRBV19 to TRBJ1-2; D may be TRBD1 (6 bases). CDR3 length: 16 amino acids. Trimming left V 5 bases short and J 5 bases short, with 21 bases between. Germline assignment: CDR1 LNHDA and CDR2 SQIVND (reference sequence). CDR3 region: CASSPWTVPVGYGYTF. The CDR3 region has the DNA TGTGCCAGTAGTCCGTGGACAGTACCGGTTGGGTATGGCTACACCTTC. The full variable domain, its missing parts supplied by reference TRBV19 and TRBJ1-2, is DGGITQSPKYLFRKEGQNVTLSCEQNLNHDAMYWYRQDPGQGLRLIYYSQIVNDFQKGDIAEGYSVSREKKESFPLTVTSAQKNPTAFYLCASSPWTVPVGYGYTFGSGTRLTVV.

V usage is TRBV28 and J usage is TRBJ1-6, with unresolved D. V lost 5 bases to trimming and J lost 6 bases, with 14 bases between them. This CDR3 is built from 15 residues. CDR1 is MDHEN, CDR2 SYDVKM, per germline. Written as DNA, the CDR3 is TGTGCCAGCAGTCGCGGACTCCGGGGTAATTCACCCCTCCACTTT. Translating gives CASSRGLRGNSPLHF. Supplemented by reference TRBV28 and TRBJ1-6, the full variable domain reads DVKVTQSSRYLVKRTGEKVFLECVQDMDHENMFWYRQDPGLGLRLIYFSYDVKMKEKGDIPEGYSVSREKKERFSLILESASTNQTSMYLCASSRGLRGNSPLHFGNGTRLTVT.

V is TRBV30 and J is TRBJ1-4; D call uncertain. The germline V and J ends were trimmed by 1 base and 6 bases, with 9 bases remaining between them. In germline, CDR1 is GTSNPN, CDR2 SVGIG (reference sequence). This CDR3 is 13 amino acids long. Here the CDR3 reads CAWSGGWDEKLFF. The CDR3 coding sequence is TGTGCCTGGAGTGGAGGGTGGGATGAAAAACTGTTTTTT.

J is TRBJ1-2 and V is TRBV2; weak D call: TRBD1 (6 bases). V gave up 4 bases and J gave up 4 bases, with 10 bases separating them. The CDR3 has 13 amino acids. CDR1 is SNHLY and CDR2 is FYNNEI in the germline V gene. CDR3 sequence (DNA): TGTGCCAGCAGTGTCACAGGGTCCTATGGCTACACCTTC. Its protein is CASSVTGSYGYTF.